This passage covers 20 T cell receptor beta chains from one sample sequenced in a study of blood T cell repertoires in COVID-19. Sequencing was performed with immunoSEQ multiplex PCR; in TCRdb, only in-frame clones are kept and a portion is missing. The data contain about 240,000 clones, around 89% of them singletons. What was sequenced was PBMCs or T cells enriched from blood (not recorded which). The origin of the receptors is a woman in her twenties or thirties who had recovered from COVID-19.

This chain uses TRBV4-1 with TRBJ1-5; 9 bases match TRBD1. This CDR3 is 15 amino acids long. Germline lookup yields CDR1 MGHRA and CDR2 YSYEKL. Losses at the gene ends were 4 bases for V and 9 bases for J; bases not matched to a gene: 10. For the CDR3, the DNA is TGCGCCAGCAGCCCGGGACAGGGAACCGTTTGGCCCCAGCATTTT. This gives the protein CASSPGQGTVWPQHF.

The chain recombines TRBV7-3 with TRBJ1-1; 11 bases fit TRBD1. The germline V gene encodes CDR1 SGHTA and CDR2 FQGTGA. The CDR3 contains 15 residues. V lost 5 bases to trimming and J lost 10 bases; unmatched junction nucleotides: 12. In DNA, the CDR3 is TGTGCCAGCAGCCCGAAAGGAAGGACAGGGGGCCCAGCTTTCTTT. Its protein is CASSPKGRTGGPAFF.

This clone was detected only a few times. The rearrangement joins TRBV10-3 to TRBJ2-7; D possibly corresponds to TRBD2 (6 bases). Per the germline V gene, CDR1 is ENHRY and CDR2 is SYGVKD. The V and J ends lost 10 bases and 0 bases respectively, with 19 bases between them. CDR3 length: 15 amino acids. The CDR3: CATSHGEGGSYEQYF. In DNA form, the CDR3 reads TGTGCCACCTCCCATGGTGAGGGAGGCTCCTACGAGCAGTACTTC.

The chain has TRBV6-6 and TRBJ2-1; 7 bases match TRBD2. Per the germline V gene, CDR1 is MNHNY and CDR2 is SVGAGI (reference sequence). Germline trimming cut 5 bases from V and 5 bases from J; bases unmatched to any gene: 6. The CDR3 contains 14 residues. CDR3 loop: CASSLLAENNEQFF. The CDR3 bases are TGTGCCAGCAGTCTCCTAGCGGAGAACAATGAGCAGTTCTTC.

The chain has TRBV5-1 and TRBJ1-1; possibly TRBD1 for D (5 bases). The V and J ends lost 0 bases and 4 bases respectively, with 16 bases between them. The CDR3 covers 16 residues. Germline V CDR1 and CDR2: SGHRS, YFSETQ. The CDR3 DNA is TGCGCCAGCAGCTTGGCTCAAGGGGTAATGGGCACTGAAGCTTTCTTT. As protein: CASSLAQGVMGTEAFF.

The table lists this clone with a few counts. The J gene is TRBJ2-2, the V gene TRBV7-8; TRBD1 might be the D (6 bases). The CDR3 contains 17 residues. The germline V and J ends were trimmed by 1 base and 5 bases, with 17 bases remaining between them. Germline CDR1 and CDR2: SGHVS and FQNEAQ. CDR3 bases: TGTGCCAGCAGCTTAGGCTTGGCGGCAGGGGTTACCGGGGAGCTGTTTTTT. It yields the protein CASSLGLAAGVTGELFF.

This chain joins TRBV7-2 and TRBJ1-4; TRBD1 matches at 9 bases. The CDR3 has 17 amino acids. J gave up 8 bases and V 1 base, and 11 bases lay outside the gene matches. The V gene's germline CDR1 is SGHTA and CDR2 FQGNSA. The CDR3 DNA reads TGTGCCAGCAGCTTAGGACGTCTGGGACAGGGCGGCGAAAAACTGTTTTTT. Amino acid sequence: CASSLGRLGQGGEKLFF.

The genes are TRBV19 and TRBJ1-4; 10 bases map to TRBD1. This CDR3 spans 16 amino acids. Germline-derived CDR1 and CDR2 are LNHDA and SQIVND (reference sequence). V shed 3 bases and J 5 bases; nucleotides not matched to a gene: 6. CDR3 in amino acids: CASSILPGQGNEKLFF. CDR3 in DNA: TGTGCCAGTAGTATCCTCCCGGGACAGGGGAATGAAAAACTGTTTTTT.

V and J are TRBV2 and TRBJ1-1, with D perhaps TRBD1 (6 bases). The CDR3 extends over 17 amino acids. The germline V and J ends were trimmed by 6 bases and 0 bases, with 20 bases remaining between them. Germline V gene sequence: CDR1 SNHLY, CDR2 FYNNEI. The CDR3 region has the DNA TGTGCCAGCAGCGGGACAAACCGGATTTACATGAACACTGAAGCTTTCTTT. Encoded protein: CASSGTNRIYMNTEAFF.

This clone appeared a single time. This chain links TRBV12-3 or TRBV12-4 with TRBJ1-3; D call uncertain. The CDR3 spans 12 residues. V lost 5 bases and J 1 base, leaving 3 bases between the germline ends. The CDR3 sequence is CASSPSGNTIYF. The CDR3 DNA reads TGTGCCAGCAGTCCTTCTGGAAACACCATATATTTT.

The V call is TRBV28, the J call TRBJ1-3; D remains unclear. V dropped 5 bases and J dropped 0 bases, with 2 bases sitting between them. Per germline, CDR1 MDHEN and CDR2 SYDVKM. The CDR3 loop spans 12 amino acids. CDR3 nucleotide sequence: TGTGCCAGCAGTCGCTCTGGAAACACCATATATTTT. As protein: CASSRSGNTIYF.

V is TRBV7-2 and J is TRBJ1-5, with D possibly TRBD1 on 5 matching bases. V was shortened by 4 bases and J by 5 bases, with 15 bases between the two germline ends. This CDR3 comprises 15 residues. Germline loops: CDR1 SGHTA, CDR2 FQGNSA. CDR3 protein: CASSSNSWGDQPQHF. Written as DNA, the CDR3 is TGTGCCAGCAGCTCTAATTCTTGGGGGGATCAGCCCCAGCATTTT. The full variable domain, with the rest looked up from reference TRBV7-2 and TRBJ1-5, is GAGVSQSPSNKVTEKGKDVELRCDPISGHTALYWYRQSLGQGLEFLIYFQGNSAPDKSGLPSDRFSAERTGGSVSTLTIQRTQQEDSAVYLCASSSNSWGDQPQHFGDGTRLSIL.

The chain employs TRBV4-2 and TRBJ1-2; D is undetermined. Trimming left V 4 bases short and J 4 bases short, with 13 bases between. The CDR3 spans 14 residues. Per germline, CDR1 LGHNA and CDR2 YNFKEQ. In DNA, the CDR3 is TGTGCCAGCAGCCGGCCCGCAGATGGCTATGGCTACACCTTC. Translation: CASSRPADGYGYTF.

The chain employs TRBV27 and TRBJ1-1; 7 bases agree with TRBD1. Trimming at V came to 5 bases and at J to 6 bases, leaving 3 bases not matched to a gene. The CDR3 has 12 amino acids. Germline V gives CDR1 MNHEY, CDR2 SMNVEV (reference sequence). As DNA, the CDR3 is TGTGCCAGCAGTGACAGGGTATCTGAAGCTTTCTTT. It specifies CASSDRVSEAFF.

The V and J genes are TRBV28 and TRBJ2-7; TRBD1 matches 7 bases. CDR1 is MDHEN, CDR2 SYDVKM, per germline. The junction had 19 bases not matched to a gene; V was cut back by 6 bases and J by 2 bases. The CDR3 consists of 18 residues. CDR3 protein: CASSPVRDSQMSPYEQYF. Written as DNA, the CDR3 is TGTGCCAGCAGCCCAGTCCGGGACAGCCAAATGAGTCCCTACGAGCAGTACTTC.

The V and J genes are TRBV6-1 and TRBJ1-2, with a weak D call TRBD1 (5 bases). The CDR3 length is 14 residues. Trimming left V 2 bases short and J 3 bases short, with 10 bases between. Germline V gene data show CDR1 as MNHNS and CDR2 as SASEGT. This CDR3 reads CASSEPREDYGYTF. The CDR3 bases are TGTGCCAGCAGTGAACCCAGGGAAGACTATGGCTACACCTTC.

This clone was detected a few times. CDR3 DNA: TGTGCCAGCAACAGGGGTGACTTCGAGCAGTACTTC. Amino acids: CASNRGDFEQYF. This chain uses TRBV2 with TRBJ2-7, with 7 bases fitting TRBD1. The CDR3 spans 12 residues. With V trimmed by 7 bases and J by 6 bases, 6 bases remained unmatched. CDR1 and CDR2 (germline): SNHLY, FYNNEI. The full variable domain, with the rest looked up from reference TRBV2 and TRBJ2-7, is EPEVTQTPSHQVTQMGQEVILRCVPISNHLYFYWYRQILGQKVEFLVSFYNNEISEKSEIFDDQFSVERPDGSNFTLKIRSTKLEDSAMYFCASNRGDFEQYFGPGTRLTVT.

The chain links TRBV6-1 to TRBJ1-3; D unclear. Germline V gives CDR1 MNHNS, CDR2 SASEGT. V lost 3 bases and J 0 bases, leaving 9 bases between the germline ends. CDR3 length: 15 amino acids. DNA of the CDR3: TGTGCCAGCAGTGATACCACTTACTCTGGAAACACCATATATTTT. It codes for CASSDTTYSGNTIYF.

The chain combines TRBV13 with TRBJ1-2; D possibly corresponds to TRBD1 (5 bases). The ends were cut back, 5 bases at V and 3 bases at J, with 19 bases in the middle. Germline assignment: CDR1 PRHDT and CDR2 FYEKMQ (reference sequence). The CDR3 length is 16 residues. The CDR3 sequence: CASSGPGQGYYYGYTF. The CDR3, as DNA: TGTGCCAGCAGCGGCCCCGGGCAGGGCTATTACTATGGCTACACCTTC.

This chain connects TRBV4-1 to TRBJ2-1, with TRBD2 matching 10 bases. Germline loops: CDR1 MGHRA, CDR2 YSYEKL. With 0 bases clipped from V and 9 bases from J, the junction kept 14 bases outside the gene matches. This CDR3 spans 18 amino acids. CDR3 in amino acids: CASSQDQMSASGSSEQFF. Here the CDR3 DNA reads TGCGCCAGCAGCCAAGATCAGATGTCGGCTAGCGGGAGTTCTGAGCAGTTCTTC.